This T cell receptor beta chain appears in the sequencing data of a study of tumor-infiltrating lymphocytes in primary liver carcinoma. The overall study: Surgical resection served as treatment for the primary liver carcinoma of these patients. Samples returned roughly 3.5 to 7.5 million productive TCRbeta reads each. Read depth did not differ significantly between tissue types.

General observations from the study: Compared with blood, tumor repertoires held significantly more in their top 250 clones.

On this clonotype: Its antigen is undetermined. This could be a read error, since a much larger clone is one nucleotide away.

V lost 11 bases and J 2 bases, leaving 22 bases between the germline ends. Germline V CDR1 and CDR2: SGHVS, FQNEAQ. This CDR3 has 15 residues. Extraction also yielded germline DNA, while blood RNA was obtained from unsorted whole blood. Sampling before surgery obtained roughly 4.1 milliliters of peripheral blood. Total RNA (approximately 0.5 ug) served as template for TCR beta cDNA synthesis primed by a constant-region primer. Slightly modified ARM-PCR, run as three nested multiplex PCR rounds, produced the TCR beta libraries. TRBV1-TRBV30 forward and Cbeta reverse primers drove the first two roughly 11-cycle rounds. TCRdb itself ran the multiplex PCR reads through MiXCR, one entry per CDR3 protein. Of a few hundred thousand distinct CDR3 sequences listed, about 50% were seen once; the top ten hold approximately 17%.

Sequencing was carried out using peripheral blood. The chain combines TRBV7-8 with TRBJ2-7, with D perhaps assigned TRBD1 or TRBD2 (6 bases each). This TCR was sampled from a woman in her 30s with primary liver carcinoma and hepatitis B virus infection. CDR3 residues: CAGRTGAGVTYEQYF. CDR3 nucleotides: TGTGCCGGTAGAACGGGGGCGGGTGTAACCTACGAGCAGTACTTC. Supplemented by reference TRBV7-8 and TRBJ2-7, the full variable domain reads GAGVSQSPRYKVAKRGQDVALRCDPISGHVSLFWYQQALGQGPEFLTYFQNEAQLDKSGLPSDRFFAERPEGSVSTLKIQRTQQEDSAVYLCAGRTGAGVTYEQYFGPGTRLTVT.